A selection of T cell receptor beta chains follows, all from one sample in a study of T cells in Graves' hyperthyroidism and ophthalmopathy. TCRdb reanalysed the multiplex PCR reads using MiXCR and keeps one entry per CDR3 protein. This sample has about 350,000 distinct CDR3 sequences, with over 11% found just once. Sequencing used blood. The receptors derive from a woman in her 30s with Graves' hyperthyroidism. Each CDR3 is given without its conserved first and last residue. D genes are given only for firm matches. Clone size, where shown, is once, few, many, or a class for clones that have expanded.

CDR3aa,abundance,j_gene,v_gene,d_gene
ASSSIPPPRETGELF,many,TRBJ2-2,TRBV27,-
ASSLSETGGVEQY,many,TRBJ2-7,TRBV7-6,-
ASSLLRDGYT,many,TRBJ1-2,TRBV12-3/TRBV12-4,-
ASTGANTGELF,many,TRBJ2-2,TRBV6-8,-
ASNPERNTEAF,many,TRBJ1-1,TRBV28,-
AWSTGLGQPQH,once,TRBJ1-5,TRBV30,-
SVAGGAVGETQY,many,TRBJ2-5,TRBV29-1,TRBD1
ASSLGRDNTIY,many,TRBJ1-3,TRBV7-3,-
ASSQDRRQKQY,-,TRBJ2-7,TRBV4-3,-
ASSQDLLAGYNEQF,few,TRBJ2-1,TRBV14,TRBD2
ASRAGLAGGWSYNEQF,many,TRBJ2-1,TRBV28,TRBD2
ASSPSLKRVLVGEQY,many,TRBJ2-7,TRBV28,-
ATRSDLNTEAF,many,TRBJ1-1,TRBV10-3,-
ASSGGVRSPLH,-,TRBJ1-6,TRBV19,-
SARRPGLAGGPLGGEQF,many,TRBJ2-1,TRBV20-1,TRBD2
ASSGGVAGTDTQY,-,TRBJ2-3,TRBV9,-
ASSPTPGLSTDTQY,-,TRBJ2-3,TRBV7-3,-